Listed below are T cell receptor beta chains from one sample, sequenced in a study of identical twins. A single record per CDR3 protein comes from TCRdb applying MiXCR to the 5' RACE reads. The table has roughly 1.6 million distinct CDR3 sequences, roughly 35% seen once. The sequenced sample consisted of cord blood. These receptors came from a newborn girl in good health. The CDR3 runs from the conserved cysteine through the conserved F or W. D genes are given only for firm matches. Expanded clones are given a class, and other clones once, few, many or no size at all.

CDR3aa,CDR3nt,abundance,v_gene,d_gene,j_gene
CASSWIYNEKLFF,TGTGCCAGCAGTTGGATCTATAATGAAAAACTGTTTTTT,.,TRBV12-3/TRBV12-4,.,TRBJ1-4
CASSFFNSPLHF,TGTGCCAGCAGTTTCTTTAATTCACCCCTCCACTTT,.,TRBV27,.,TRBJ1-6
CASRQTGDEQFF,TGTGCCAGCAGACAGACAGGCGATGAGCAGTTCTTC,few,TRBV28,.,TRBJ2-1
CSARDGGQGSNQPQHF,TGCAGTGCTAGAGATGGGGGACAGGGGAGCAATCAGCCCCAGCATTTT,once,TRBV20-1,TRBD1,TRBJ1-5
CASSLFGSGRASSTDTQYF,TGTGCCAGCAGCTTATTCGGTAGCGGGAGGGCCTCTAGCACAGATACGCAGTATTTT,.,TRBV7-9,TRBD2,TRBJ2-3
CASSDEHGGSSYEQYF,TGTGCCAGCAGTGACGAACACGGAGGTAGCTCCTACGAGCAGTACTTC,.,TRBV2,.,TRBJ2-7
CASSQVLGTYEQYF,TGTGCCAGCAGCCAAGTTTTGGGGACTTACGAGCAGTACTTC,few,TRBV4-2,.,TRBJ2-7
CAGSLIGVNYYYEQYF,TGTGCCGGCAGTTTGATAGGGGTGAACTACTACTACGAGCAGTACTTC,.,TRBV12-3/TRBV12-4,.,TRBJ2-7
CSASGVRADEKLFF,TGCAGTGCTAGTGGGGTTAGGGCCGATGAAAAACTGTTTTTT,.,TRBV20-1,.,TRBJ1-4
CASSLVRRLAGYNEQFF,TGTGCCAGCAGCTTAGTTAGGAGACTAGCGGGCTACAATGAGCAGTTCTTC,.,TRBV7-9,TRBD2,TRBJ2-1
CAISGVRDNGYTF,TGTGCCATCAGTGGGGTCAGGGATAATGGCTACACCTTC,.,TRBV10-3,.,TRBJ1-2
CASSLSPLLAGGYNEQYF,TGCGCCAGCAGCTTGTCCCCATTGCTAGCGGGAGGATACAATGAGCAGTACTTC,.,TRBV5-1,TRBD2,TRBJ2-7
CAISERKGQDQPQHF,TGTGCCATCAGTGAGCGCAAGGGGCAGGATCAGCCCCAGCATTTT,.,TRBV10-3,.,TRBJ1-5
CASSQVPRGGSYEQYF,TGTGCCAGCAGCCAAGTACCACGTGGGGGCTCCTACGAGCAGTACTTC,.,TRBV14,.,TRBJ2-7
CASSQDPRTSGYYNEQFF,TGTGCCAGCAGCCAAGATCCCCGGACTAGCGGTTACTACAATGAGCAGTTCTTC,few,TRBV4-2,TRBD2,TRBJ2-1
CASSLDRANEQFF,TGTGCCAGCAGCTTAGACAGGGCCAATGAGCAGTTCTTC,many,TRBV11-2,.,TRBJ2-1
CASSHRSSTDTYEQYF,TGTGCCAGCAGCCACCGATCATCGACAGACACCTACGAGCAGTACTTC,many,TRBV13,.,TRBJ2-7
CASSVIVNTEAFF,TGTGCCAGCAGTGTGATTGTGAACACTGAAGCTTTCTTT,.,TRBV2,.,TRBJ1-1
CASKGQGTSTDTQYF,TGTGCCAGCAAGGGGCAAGGGACAAGCACAGATACGCAGTATTTT,.,TRBV27,.,TRBJ2-3
CSASGYEQFF,TGCAGTGCTAGTGGTTATGAGCAGTTCTTC,few,TRBV20-1,.,TRBJ2-1
CASSHQTSRTDTQYF,TGCGCCAGCAGCCACCAGACTAGTCGCACAGATACGCAGTATTTT,few,TRBV4-1,.,TRBJ2-3
CASRQGLAGGSTDTQYF,TGTGCCAGCAGGCAAGGACTAGCGGGGGGTAGCACAGATACGCAGTATTTT,few,TRBV6-2/TRBV6-3,TRBD2,TRBJ2-3
CAITGGANEKLFF,TGTGCCATCACGGGAGGGGCTAATGAAAAACTGTTTTTT,few,TRBV10-3,.,TRBJ1-4
CASSSHPGQGASSYNSPLHF,TGTGCCAGCAGTTCCCATCCGGGACAGGGGGCGAGCTCCTATAATTCACCCCTCCACTTT,.,TRBV6-5,TRBD1,TRBJ1-6
CASGSGTRISNEQYF,TGTGCCAGCGGATCCGGGACTAGGATCTCAAATGAGCAGTACTTC,.,TRBV28,TRBD2,TRBJ2-7
CASSQFLTGIYGYTF,TGTGCCAGCAGCCAATTCCTAACAGGGATTTATGGCTACACCTTC,few,TRBV3-1,.,TRBJ1-2
CATSETGTGGAGTQHF,TGTGCCACCAGTGAGACCGGGACAGGGGGCGCAGGGACCCAGCATTTT,.,TRBV24-1,TRBD1,TRBJ1-5
CASSRVTEGRYSETQYF,TGTGCCAGTAGTCGTGTGACCGAAGGCCGGTATTCCGAGACCCAGTACTTC,.,TRBV19,.,TRBJ2-5
CASSPLQGSPLHF,TGTGCCAGCAGTCCTCTCCAGGGTTCACCCCTCCACTTT,few,TRBV25-1,.,TRBJ1-6
CASSQRGEQYF,TGTGCCAGCAGCCAGAGGGGCGAGCAGTACTTC,many,TRBV3-1,.,TRBJ2-7
CASSRSTGIWETQYF,TGTGCCAGCAGCCGGTCTACGGGGATTTGGGAGACCCAGTACTTC,.,TRBV3-1,.,TRBJ2-5
CASSFTAEGTEAFF,TGTGCCAGCAGTTTTACAGCCGAAGGGACTGAAGCTTTCTTT,.,TRBV12-3/TRBV12-4,.,TRBJ1-1
CASSLMPSGQETQYF,TGTGCCAGCAGTTTGATGCCCAGTGGCCAAGAGACCCAGTACTTC,few,TRBV12-3/TRBV12-4,.,TRBJ2-5
CAISAKTALGTEAFF,TGTGCCATCAGTGCCAAGACAGCCCTCGGCACTGAAGCTTTCTTT,.,TRBV10-3,.,TRBJ1-1
CASSPREGQNQPQHF,TGCGCCAGCAGCCCCCGGGAAGGGCAAAATCAGCCCCAGCATTTT,few,TRBV5-1,.,TRBJ1-5
CASSPLPATGLYEQYF,TGTGCTAGCAGCCCATTACCCGCGACAGGACTCTACGAGCAGTACTTC,.,TRBV7-7,.,TRBJ2-7
CSARDIGSPYSPLHF,TGCAGTGCTAGAGATATAGGTTCCCCCTATTCACCCCTCCACTTT,.,TRBV20-1,.,TRBJ1-6
CASSLIPTGEEYF,TGCGCCAGCAGCTTGATTCCGACAGGGGAAGAGTACTTC,.,TRBV5-1,TRBD1,TRBJ2-7
CASSLAPFPSYNEQFF,TGTGCCAGCAGCTTGGCCCCGTTCCCCTCCTACAATGAGCAGTTCTTC,few,TRBV5-6,.,TRBJ2-1
CASSLRRDSANTDTQYF,TGTGCCAGCAGTTTACGAAGGGACAGTGCTAACACAGATACGCAGTATTTT,.,TRBV27,TRBD1,TRBJ2-3
CASTLSTGNSEQYF,TGTGCCAGCACCTTAAGCACAGGGAACTCGGAGCAGTACTTC,few,TRBV11-2,.,TRBJ2-5
CASGGQGYYGYTF,TGTGCCAGCGGGGGGCAGGGGTACTATGGCTACACCTTC,.,TRBV13,.,TRBJ1-2
CASSERGPINEKLFF,TGTGCCAGCAGTGAAAGGGGACCGATAAATGAAAAACTGTTTTTT,few,TRBV6-1,.,TRBJ1-4
CASSFGYGGETQYF,TGCGCCAGCAGCTTCGGGTATGGAGGGGAGACCCAGTACTTC,few,TRBV5-1,.,TRBJ2-5
CASSLAEGASTEAFF,TGTGCCAGCAGCTTAGCGGAGGGGGCAAGCACTGAAGCTTTCTTT,.,TRBV7-6,TRBD1,TRBJ1-1
CASSQGTLLARGSTDTQYF,TGCGCCAGCAGCCAAGGAACCCTCTTAGCGAGGGGCAGCACAGATACGCAGTATTTT,few,TRBV4-1,.,TRBJ2-3
CSARDQPTRYEQYF,TGCAGTGCTAGAGACCAACCGACTAGATACGAGCAGTACTTC,.,TRBV20-1,.,TRBJ2-7